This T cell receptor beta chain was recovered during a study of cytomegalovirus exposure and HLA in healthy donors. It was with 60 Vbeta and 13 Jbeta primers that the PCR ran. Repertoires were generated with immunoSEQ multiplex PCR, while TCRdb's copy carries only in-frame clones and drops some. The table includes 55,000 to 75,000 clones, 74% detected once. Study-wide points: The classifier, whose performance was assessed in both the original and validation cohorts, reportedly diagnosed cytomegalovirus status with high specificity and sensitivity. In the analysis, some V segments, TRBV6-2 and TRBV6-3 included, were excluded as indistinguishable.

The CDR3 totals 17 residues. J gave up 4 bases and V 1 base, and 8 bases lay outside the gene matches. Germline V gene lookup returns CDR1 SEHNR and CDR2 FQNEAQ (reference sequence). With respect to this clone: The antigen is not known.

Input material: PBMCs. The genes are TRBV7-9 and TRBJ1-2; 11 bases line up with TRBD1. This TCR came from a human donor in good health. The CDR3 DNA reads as TGTGCCAGCAGCTTAGATGCGGGACAGGGGGGATCCTATGGCTACACCTTC. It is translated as CASSLDAGQGGSYGYTF. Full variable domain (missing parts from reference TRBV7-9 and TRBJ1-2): DTGVSQNPRHKITKRGQNVTFRCDPISEHNRLYWYRQTLGQGPEFLTYFQNEAQLEKSRLLSDRFSAERPKGSFSTLEIQRTEQGDSAMYLCASSLDAGQGGSYGYTFGSGTRLTVV.